The 30 T cell receptor beta chains in this list originate from one sample, sequenced in a study of blood T cells in healthy people across ages (dated by TCRdb to about 2015). Library prep was done by 5' RACE. TCRdb names Illumina HiSeq 2500 as the instrument used. The second PCR ran for roughly 6 to 11 cycles and used a J-beta primer mix along with a sample-barcoded 5' primer. TCRdb took the public reads, trimmed them with fastp at Q25, ran MiXCR for clone calling and kept in-frame beta chains. Rows matching on CDR3 protein sequence are summarized as one entry with the most common DNA and genes. This sample holds hundreds of thousands of distinct CDR3 sequences; about 48% were observed only once. The ten largest clonotypes hold about an eighth of the sample. Input material: blood. The source of these receptors is a young man in good health.

This clonotype showed up just a few times. This rearrangement joins TRBV6-5 to TRBJ2-3; 11 bases map to TRBD2. This CDR3 region has 16 residues. CDR1 is MNHEY and CDR2 is SVGAGI in the germline V gene. V dropped 6 bases and J dropped 0; count of bases not matched to a gene: 5. CDR3 bases: TGTGCCAGCAGAGTCACTAGCGGGGGTAGCACAGATACGCAGTATTTT. This codes for CASRVTSGGSTDTQYF.

This clonotype came up a few times. This chain uses TRBV9 with TRBJ2-1; 9 bases agree with TRBD1. In germline, CDR1 is SGDLS, CDR2 YYNGEE. This CDR3 spans 14 amino acids. Losses at the gene ends were 0 bases for V and 9 bases for J; bases not matched to a gene: 4. CDR3 region: CASSVGDRVTEQFF. The CDR3, as DNA: TGTGCCAGCAGCGTAGGGGACAGGGTTACTGAGCAGTTCTTC.

This chain joins TRBV20-1 and TRBJ1-6; D unclear. The CDR3 length is 16 residues. Per the germline V gene, CDR1 is DFQATT and CDR2 is SNEGSKA (reference sequence). V was pared by 0 bases and J by 2 bases, with 11 bases between. The CDR3 DNA sequence: TGCAGTGCTAGAGATCCGAATATACCCTATAATTCACCCCTCCACTTT. Translating gives CSARDPNIPYNSPLHF.

This sequence joins TRBV29-1 and TRBJ2-1; D gene unclear. CDR3 length: 12 residues. Germline CDR1 reads SQVTM; CDR2 reads ANQGSEA. Trimming left V 5 bases short and J 0 bases short, with 5 bases between. This chain's CDR3 is CSVLSSYNEQFF. As DNA, the CDR3 is TGCAGCGTTTTGAGCTCCTACAATGAGCAGTTCTTC.

This clonotype was seen more than once but under ten times. The V and J genes are TRBV28 and TRBJ2-1; D is possibly TRBD2 (5 bases). Trimming shortened V by 2 bases and J by 0 bases, and 11 bases separated the two germline ends. The CDR3 is 16 amino acids. Germline assignment: CDR1 MDHEN and CDR2 SYDVKM. Here the CDR3 reads CASSLPAAGSYNEQFF. Here the CDR3 DNA reads TGTGCCAGCAGTTTACCAGCGGCTGGCTCCTACAATGAGCAGTTCTTC.

The chain employs TRBV27 and TRBJ1-2, with 7 nucleotides matching TRBD1. V gave up 5 bases and J gave up 8 bases; unmatched junction bases: 11. In germline, CDR1 is MNHEY, CDR2 SMNVEV (reference sequence). The CDR3 contains 14 residues. CDR3: CASSKDDRVGGYTF. The CDR3 region has the DNA TGTGCCAGCAGTAAAGACGACAGGGTTGGAGGCTACACCTTC.

This sequence joins TRBV27 and TRBJ2-5, with D hard to call. V lost 1 base and J lost 11, with 23 bases in between. From germline, CDR1 is MNHEY and CDR2 SMNVEV (reference sequence). There are 16 residues in the CDR3. The DNA for the CDR3 is TGTGCCAGCAGTTTATACTTCGCCAGTTCTGCCAATGAGCAGTACTTC. The encoded protein is CASSLYFASSANEQYF.

The chain combines TRBV27 with TRBJ2-2, with D unresolved. Germline assignment: CDR1 MNHEY and CDR2 SMNVEV (reference sequence). Deletions cut 6 bases from V and 2 bases from J, with 7 bases between. The CDR3 is 13 amino acids. In DNA form, the CDR3 reads TGTGCCAGCAGGGGGATAAACACCGGGGAGCTGTTTTTT. Residues: CASRGINTGELFF.

J is TRBJ2-3 and V is TRBV12-3 or TRBV12-4; D gene unclear. V lost 0 bases to trimming and J lost 7 bases, with 5 bases between them. This CDR3 region has 12 residues. CDR3 DNA sequence: TGTGCCAGCAGTTTAGCGGCAAATACGCAGTATTTT. Translated, it gives CASSLAANTQYF.

The CDR3 coding sequence is TGTGCCAGCAGCCAATCTCTCATCAGGGGACTATCTAATTCACCCCTCCACTTT. Its protein is CASSQSLIRGLSNSPLHF. The chain joins TRBV16 to TRBJ1-6; perhaps TRBD1 as D (6 bases). This CDR3 is built from 18 residues. The V gene lost 0 bases and the J gene lost 6 bases, with 18 bases spanning the gap. Germline V gives CDR1 KGHSY, CDR2 FQNENV.

V usage is TRBV25-1 and J usage is TRBJ2-3; D might be TRBD1 (6 bases). The CDR3 extends over 15 amino acids. Per germline, CDR1 MGHDK and CDR2 SYGVNS. Trimming pared 4 bases from V and 0 bases from J, leaving 11 bases between. CDR3 in DNA: TGTGCCAGCAGTGCACAGGGCGCTAGCACAGATACGCAGTATTTT. The encoded protein is CASSAQGASTDTQYF.

The V gene is TRBV10-3, the J gene TRBJ2-7; tentative D call: TRBD1 (6 bases). Germline V gene data show CDR1 as ENHRY and CDR2 as SYGVKD. The CDR3 loop spans 14 amino acids. The ends were cut back, 0 bases at V and 2 bases at J, with 8 bases in the middle. CDR3 protein: CAISESSGAYEQYF. DNA for the CDR3: TGTGCCATCAGTGAGTCCTCAGGGGCCTACGAGCAGTACTTC.

The rearrangement links TRBV5-6 to TRBJ1-4; D is uncertain. Germline V gene lookup returns CDR1 SGHDT and CDR2 YYEEEE. V lost 1 base and J 6 bases, leaving 10 bases between the germline ends. CDR3 length: 14 amino acids. The CDR3 reads CASSLSVQDEKLFF. In DNA form, the CDR3 reads TGTGCCAGCAGCTTGTCGGTCCAGGATGAAAAACTGTTTTTT.

This clonotype was seen a handful of times. The chain uses TRBV5-8 and TRBJ2-7; possible D gene TRBD2, 6 bases. The CDR3 covers 15 residues. Germline V CDR1 and CDR2: SGHTS, YDEGEE. Trimming took off 0 bases at V and 0 bases at J, with 10 bases between the two ends. CDR3 in DNA: TGTGCCAGCAGCTTGGATCGGGGGAGCTCCTACGAGCAGTACTTC. Its protein product is CASSLDRGSSYEQYF.

The gene calls are TRBV9 and TRBJ2-4; 10 bases map to TRBD1. Judging by the DNA end, TRBJ2-7 fits better; the J call may be wrong. Germline assignment: CDR1 SGDLS and CDR2 YYNGEE. This CDR3 comprises 13 residues. CDR3 bases: TGTGCCAGTGGCGACAGGGGGCAAAACGAGCAGTACTTC. Translated: CASGDRGQNEQYF.

This clonotype has more than one count but fewer than ten. The chain has TRBV6-5 and TRBJ1-2; 7 nucleotides line up with TRBD1. The germline V gene encodes CDR1 MNHEY and CDR2 SVGAGI. The CDR3 length is 18 residues. V trimming: 2 bases; J trimming: 0 bases; junction bases outside the gene matches: 12. CDR3 sequence reads: CASSYQSHTGASNYGYTF. The CDR3 region has the DNA TGTGCCAGCAGTTACCAGTCACACACAGGGGCCTCTAACTATGGCTACACCTTC.

The V gene is TRBV27, the J gene TRBJ1-2; 10 bases are a match to TRBD1. Trimming took 0 bases from V and 5 from J; bases not matched to a gene: 3. Germline CDR1 and CDR2: MNHEY and SMNVEV (reference sequence). This CDR3 comprises 15 residues. The CDR3: CASSLSTGGGYGYTF. The CDR3 DNA follows: TGTGCCAGCAGTTTATCGACAGGGGGCGGGTATGGCTACACCTTC.

The genes are TRBV7-3 and TRBJ1-1; D possibly corresponds to TRBD1 (6 bases). Germline assignment: CDR1 SGHTA and CDR2 FQGTGA. This CDR3 comprises 12 residues. V lost 5 bases, J lost 8 bases, and 12 bases lay in between. CDR3 residues: CASSPSGQEAFF. CDR3 DNA: TGTGCCAGCAGCCCCTCCGGACAGGAAGCTTTCTTT.

The chain uses TRBV12-3 or TRBV12-4 and TRBJ1-4; 9 positions agree with TRBD1. Trimming took 3 bases from V and 5 from J; bases not matched to a gene: 1. This CDR3 is 14 amino acids long. CDR3 region: CASSLGTGNEKLFF. CDR3 bases: TGTGCCAGCAGTTTGGGGACAGGGAATGAAAAACTGTTTTTT.

For this clonotype: A read error may be the cause here, since a much bigger clone is one base away. The chain has TRBV30 and TRBJ1-2, with TRBD1 identical over 9 bases. Trimming cost V 3 bases and J 4 bases; bases outside gene matches: 6. The CDR3 totals 14 residues. The V gene's germline CDR1 is GTSNPN and CDR2 SVGIG (reference sequence). The CDR3 nucleotides are TGTGCCTGGAGGTTGGACAGGGGCGTCTATGGCTACACCTTC. It specifies CAWRLDRGVYGYTF.

This clonotype came up once. The CDR3 DNA follows: TGCGCCAGCAGCCATAAGACAGGCGGTTCCCACGGGCCCCCGGGTGAGCAGTTCTTC. Translating gives CASSHKTGGSHGPPGEQFF. This chain uses TRBV4-1 with TRBJ2-1; tentative D call: TRBD1 (6 bases). The CDR3 totals 19 residues. Trimming cost V 3 bases and J 9 bases, with 30 bases left between them. Germline V gene lookup returns CDR1 MGHRA and CDR2 YSYEKL.

The chain has TRBV7-8 and TRBJ2-1, with D perhaps TRBD1 or TRBD2 (5 bases each). The ends were cut back, 0 bases at V and 8 bases at J, with 11 bases in the middle. CDR1 is SGHVS, CDR2 FQNEAQ, per germline. CDR3 length equals 14 residues. The CDR3 DNA follows: TGTGCCAGCAGCTTAGCCTACCGGGACGATGAGCAGTTCTTC. This encodes CASSLAYRDDEQFF.

The chain couples TRBV12-3 or TRBV12-4 to TRBJ2-7, with 16 bases lining up with TRBD2. The J call is doubtful: the DNA matches TRBJ2-5 better. The CDR3 length is 18 residues. The CDR3 is CASSLVGLAGGPWETQYF. DNA for the CDR3: TGTGCCAGCAGTCTTGTGGGACTAGCGGGGGGGCCTTGGGAGACCCAGTACTTC.

This chain uses TRBV6-6 with TRBJ2-7, with a weak D call TRBD1 (5 bases). With the DNA end fitting TRBJ2-4 better, the J assignment may be wrong. The CDR3 has 14 residues. Germline lookup yields CDR1 MNHNY and CDR2 SVGAGI (reference sequence). The CDR3, as DNA: TGTGCCAGCAGTTATAGTCAGGGCCAAAACATTCAGTACTTC. Translation gives CASSYSQGQNIQYF.

This clonotype was found a few times. The CDR3 here is CASSPRTGGVLVYEQYF. The CDR3, as DNA: TGTGCCAGCAGTCCCCGAACGGGGGGTGTCCTCGTCTACGAGCAGTACTTC. The chain joins TRBV28 to TRBJ2-5, with TRBD2 identical over 7 bases. Matching the DNA end better, TRBJ2-7 makes the J call doubtful. CDR1 and CDR2 (germline): MDHEN, SYDVKM. This CDR3 is built from 17 residues.

This chain uses TRBV20-1 with TRBJ2-5; weak D call: TRBD2 (6 bases). V lost 5 bases and J 2 bases, leaving 15 bases between the germline ends. The CDR3 runs to 14 residues. Germline CDR1 DFQATT, CDR2 SNEGSKA (reference sequence). The CDR3 region is CSAAGTLGQETQYF. In DNA, the CDR3 is TGCAGTGCTGCGGGAACACTAGGGCAAGAGACCCAGTACTTC.

This clonotype was found a few times. J is TRBJ2-3 and V is TRBV4-3; D is perhaps TRBD1 or TRBD2 (6 bases each). V lost 0 bases and J 3 bases, leaving 16 bases between the germline ends. The germline gives CDR1 LGHNA, CDR2 YSLEER. There are 17 residues in the CDR3. CDR3 coding DNA: TGCGCCAGCAGCCAAGATTTTAACGGGGGCCTTACAGATACGCAGTATTTT. The encoded protein is CASSQDFNGGLTDTQYF.

The gene calls are TRBV12-3 or TRBV12-4 and TRBJ2-5; 12 bases map to TRBD2. Trimming cost V 6 bases and J 5 bases; bases outside gene matches: 10. The CDR3 is 16 residues long. CDR3 sequence reads: CASSHLAGGPKETQYF. The CDR3 region has the DNA TGTGCCAGCAGCCATCTAGCGGGGGGGCCTAAGGAGACCCAGTACTTC.

This chain connects TRBV3-1 to TRBJ2-5; no definite D call. Trimming cost V 2 bases and J 4 bases, with 11 bases left between them. The CDR3 has 14 residues. CDR1 and CDR2 (germline): LGHDT, YNNKEL (reference sequence). The CDR3: CASSQFIRVETQYF. The CDR3 DNA reads as TGTGCCAGCAGCCAATTTATCCGCGTAGAGACCCAGTACTTC.

The V call is TRBV6-2 or TRBV6-3, the J call TRBJ1-2; 7 positions match TRBD1. This CDR3 comprises 13 residues. V was pared by 5 bases and J by 4 bases, with 4 bases of the junction left unmatched. Germline V gives CDR1 MNHEY, CDR2 SVGEGT. The CDR3 coding sequence is TGTGCCAGCAGTGATGACAGGGCCTATGGCTACACCTTC. Translated: CASSDDRAYGYTF.